These T cell receptor beta chains were read from a single sample in a study of blood T cell repertoires in COVID-19. TCRdb's copy holds only in-frame clones and misses some; the assay was immunoSEQ multiplex PCR. The table shows 150,000 to 170,000 clones, with 83% occurring only once. The specimen was peripheral blood. Source of these receptors: a woman aged 60-70 years with COVID-19, enrolled during active disease. The CDR3 runs from the conserved cysteine through the conserved F or W. Each record gives: J gene, D gene, clone size, V gene, CDR3 protein, CDR3 DNA. A D gene is named only where the DNA matches it firmly. Where a row states a size, it is once, few, many or the class of an expanded clone; other rows omit it.

j_gene: TRBJ1-1
d_gene: TRBD1
abundance: NA
v_gene: TRBV18
CDR3aa: CASSPRTGHTEAFF
CDR3nt: TGTGCCAGCTCACCTCGGACAGGGCACACTGAAGCTTTCTTT

j_gene: TRBJ1-1
d_gene: NA
abundance: NA
v_gene: TRBV5-1
CDR3aa: CASSLDTLNTEAFF
CDR3nt: TGCGCCAGCAGCTTGGACACCTTGAACACTGAAGCTTTCTTT

j_gene: TRBJ2-1
d_gene: NA
abundance: NA
v_gene: TRBV7-9
CDR3aa: CASSLGGGMNEQFF
CDR3nt: TGTGCCAGCAGCTTAGGAGGCGGGATGAATGAGCAGTTCTTC

j_gene: TRBJ2-3
d_gene: TRBD2
abundance: NA
v_gene: TRBV28
CDR3aa: CASSLSGSVDTQYF
CDR3nt: TGTGCCAGCAGTTTGAGCGGGAGCGTAGATACGCAGTATTTT

j_gene: TRBJ2-6
d_gene: NA
abundance: NA
v_gene: TRBV6-5
CDR3aa: CASRGGWAGANVLTF
CDR3nt: TGTGCCAGCAGAGGGGGATGGGCTGGGGCCAACGTCCTGACTTTC

j_gene: TRBJ1-2
d_gene: TRBD1
abundance: NA
v_gene: TRBV12-3/TRBV12-4
CDR3aa: CASSPGQGNGYTF
CDR3nt: TGTGCCAGCAGTCCGGGACAGGGGAATGGCTACACCTTC

j_gene: TRBJ1-4
d_gene: TRBD1
abundance: NA
v_gene: TRBV2
CDR3aa: CASSANTGGRGEKLFF
CDR3nt: TGTGCCAGCAGTGCAAATACAGGGGGTCGAGGGGAAAAACTGTTTTTT

j_gene: TRBJ1-2
d_gene: NA
abundance: NA
v_gene: TRBV3-1/TRBV3-2
CDR3aa: CASRSDSNYGYTF
CDR3nt: TGTGCCAGCAGAAGCGACTCTAACTATGGCTACACCTTC

j_gene: TRBJ1-4
d_gene: NA
abundance: NA
v_gene: TRBV6-6
CDR3aa: CASTWGLHEKLFF
CDR3nt: TGTGCCAGCACGTGGGGGCTCCATGAAAAACTGTTTTTT

j_gene: TRBJ2-5
d_gene: NA
abundance: NA
v_gene: TRBV7-6
CDR3aa: CASSHRESKETQYF
CDR3nt: TGTGCCAGCAGCCACCGGGAATCAAAAGAGACCCAGTACTTC

j_gene: TRBJ2-2
d_gene: TRBD1
abundance: NA
v_gene: TRBV10-3
CDR3aa: CAISQGQGTGELFF
CDR3nt: TGTGCCATCAGTCAAGGACAGGGGACCGGGGAGCTGTTTTTT

j_gene: TRBJ2-6
d_gene: TRBD2
abundance: NA
v_gene: TRBV10-3
CDR3aa: CAISAAGNSGANVLTF
CDR3nt: TGTGCCATCAGTGCAGCGGGGAACTCTGGGGCCAACGTCCTGACTTTC

j_gene: TRBJ2-1
d_gene: NA
abundance: NA
v_gene: TRBV27
CDR3aa: CASSIIYVGEQFF
CDR3nt: TGTGCCAGCAGCATAATATACGTCGGTGAGCAGTTCTTC

j_gene: TRBJ1-2
d_gene: NA
abundance: NA
v_gene: TRBV28
CDR3aa: CASEIRTPTNYGYTF
CDR3nt: TGTGCCAGCGAGATTCGGACACCGACTAACTATGGCTACACCTTC

j_gene: TRBJ1-2
d_gene: TRBD1
abundance: once
v_gene: TRBV6-5
CDR3aa: CASRQGERGYTF
CDR3nt: TGTGCCAGCAGGCAGGGGGAGCGTGGCTACACCTTC